The 24 T cell receptor beta chains presented below share a single source sample, sequenced in a study of vaccination effects on CD4 cells after COVID-19. These receptors lack a known antigen. Before sequencing, viral peptide pools were used by the ViraFEST assay to expand antigen-specific CD4+ T cells. Following 10 days of culture, CD4+ T cells were isolated. The study found no prior SARS-CoV-2 infection in the vaccine recipients, who tested negative for nucleocapsid antibodies. Sequencing was performed with immunoSEQ multiplex PCR; in TCRdb, only in-frame clones are kept and a portion is missing. In the table there are tens of thousands of clones, approximately 79% of which are singletons. The sequencing here drew on CD4+ T cells from PBMCs cultured with HCoV-OC43 spike peptides, taken before COVID-19 vaccination. Subset defined: HCoV-OC43 spike overlapping peptide pool stimulation. Receptors originate from a human donor who received a COVID-19 vaccine.

The chain has TRBV15 and TRBJ2-3; D perhaps matches TRBD1 (6 bases). Germline V lookup: CDR1 LNHNV, CDR2 YYDKDF (reference sequence). V shed 4 bases and J shed 2 bases, with 19 bases lying between them. This CDR3 has 17 residues. The CDR3 nucleotides read TGTGCCACCAGCAAGAACCTCCGGGACACCCTCACAGATACGCAGTATTTT. Translating gives CATSKNLRDTLTDTQYF.

The CDR3, as DNA: TGCGCCAGCAGCTTTGGGACAGGGGAAGAGACCCAGTACTTC. Translating gives CASSFGTGEETQYF. This sequence joins TRBV5-1 and TRBJ2-5; TRBD1 aligns across 10 bases. The junction had 1 base not matched to a gene; V was cut back by 2 bases and J by 3 bases. Germline V gene data show CDR1 as SGHRS and CDR2 as YFSETQ. CDR3 length: 14 residues.

CDR3 amino acids: CASNQGPYEQYV. The CDR3 bases are TGTGCCAGCAATCAGGGTCCCTACGAGCAGTACGTC. This rearrangement joins TRBV2 to TRBJ2-7; tentatively, D is TRBD1 (5 bases). The CDR3 runs to 12 residues. V was trimmed by 7 bases and J by 2 bases, leaving 9 bases between them. CDR1 is SNHLY, CDR2 FYNNEI, per germline.

The chain links TRBV30 to TRBJ1-2; D might be TRBD1 (5 bases). Germline V gene lookup returns CDR1 GTSNPN and CDR2 SVGIG (reference sequence). Trimming shortened V by 0 bases and J by 4 bases, and 12 bases separated the two germline ends. The CDR3 extends over 14 amino acids. The CDR3 DNA is TGTGCCTGGAGTGTACAGGACACCTCCTATGGCTACACCTTC. Translating it yields CAWSVQDTSYGYTF.

The rearrangement joins TRBV2 to TRBJ1-4, with D perhaps matching TRBD1 (5 bases). Germline V CDR1 and CDR2: SNHLY, FYNNEI. The CDR3 is made up of 15 amino acids. V lost 7 bases to trimming and J lost 8 bases, with 20 bases between them. The CDR3 DNA is TGTGCCAGCAATAAGGAAAGGGGCGCGGGGGAAAAACTGTTTTTT. Translating gives CASNKERGAGEKLFF.

The chain combines TRBV7-8 with TRBJ2-5, with 10 nucleotides matching TRBD2. V dropped 4 bases and J dropped 5; count of bases not matched to a gene: 7. The CDR3 spans 15 residues. In germline, CDR1 is SGHVS, CDR2 FQNEAQ. Here the CDR3 reads CASSSNSGGTETQYF. Written as DNA, the CDR3 is TGTGCCAGCAGCTCGAATAGCGGGGGGACTGAGACCCAGTACTTC.

The chain recombines TRBV7-2 with TRBJ2-5; 8 positions match TRBD1. Germline trimming cut 3 bases from V and 4 bases from J; bases unmatched to any gene: 4. Per germline, CDR1 SGHTA and CDR2 FQGNSA. This CDR3 region has 14 residues. This CDR3 is CASSFDRGRETQYF. As DNA, the CDR3 is TGTGCCAGCAGCTTTGACAGGGGAAGAGAGACCCAGTACTTC. Full variable domain (rest looked up from reference TRBV7-2 and TRBJ2-5): GAGVSQSPSNKVTEKGKDVELRCDPISGHTALYWYRQSLGQGLEFLIYFQGNSAPDKSGLPSDRFSAERTGGSVSTLTIQRTQQEDSAVYLCASSFDRGRETQYFGPGTRLLVL.

V is TRBV7-3 and J is TRBJ2-1, with 11 positions matching TRBD2. Trimming at V came to 1 base and at J to 10 bases, leaving 9 bases not matched to a gene. This CDR3 spans 16 amino acids. Germline V gene lookup returns CDR1 SGHTA and CDR2 FQGTGA. DNA of the CDR3: TGTGCCAGCAGCTTAATGGGTAGCGGGGGGGCCTGGGAGCAGTTCTTC. Translating it yields CASSLMGSGGAWEQFF.

J is TRBJ1-6 and V is TRBV2; D may be TRBD1 (6 bases). This CDR3 comprises 14 residues. Trimming cost V 3 bases and J 14 bases, with 17 bases left between them. CDR1 and CDR2 from the germline V gene are SNHLY and FYNNEI. CDR3 sequence reads: CASSDKGQRGTLHF. Written as DNA, the CDR3 is TGTGCCAGCAGTGACAAGGGACAACGGGGGACCCTCCACTTT. Filled out from reference TRBV2 and TRBJ1-6, the complete variable domain reads EPEVTQTPSHQVTQMGQEVILRCVPISNHLYFYWYRQILGQKVEFLVSFYNNEISEKSEIFDDQFSVERPDGSNFTLKIRSTKLEDSAMYFCASSDKGQRGTLHFGNGTRLTVT.

The chain couples TRBV6-5 to TRBJ2-3; a weak D match, TRBD1 (6 bases). The germline CDR1 and CDR2 sequences are MNHEY and SVGAGI. The CDR3 covers 14 residues. The germline V and J ends were trimmed by 6 bases and 3 bases, with 13 bases remaining between them. CDR3 amino acids: CASRRGSGTDTQYF. In nucleotides, the CDR3 is TGTGCCAGCAGAAGGGGGTCGGGGACAGATACGCAGTATTTT.

This clone was counted a few times. This chain links TRBV6-4 with TRBJ1-6; 9 bases are shared with TRBD1. This CDR3 has 15 amino acids. The V gene end was trimmed by 6 bases and the J gene end by 7 bases; junction bases not matched to a gene: 7. The germline V gene encodes CDR1 MRHNA and CDR2 SNTAGT. Written as DNA, the CDR3 is TGTGCCAGCAGGGGCGGACAGGGGTGGAATTCACCCCTCCACTTT. It codes for CASRGGQGWNSPLHF.

J is TRBJ1-3 and V is TRBV29-1; D gene uncertain. From germline, CDR1 is SQVTM and CDR2 ANQGSEA. This CDR3 spans 13 amino acids. Trimming took 4 bases from V and 4 from J, leaving 11 bases between them. Here the CDR3 reads CSVASSVGNTIYF. DNA for the CDR3: TGCAGCGTTGCCTCCTCAGTAGGAAACACCATATATTTT. Variable domain in full (rest from reference TRBV29-1 and TRBJ1-3): SAVISQKPSRDICQRGTSLTIQCQVDSQVTMMFWYRQQPGQSLTLIATANQGSEATYESGFVIDKFPISRPNLTFSTLTVSNMSPEDSSIYLCSVASSVGNTIYFGEGSWLTVV.

The CDR3 DNA reads TGTGCCAGCAGCTTTTCCGGGGCGGGAGATACGCAGTATTTT. This gives the protein CASSFSGAGDTQYF. The J gene is TRBJ2-3, the V gene TRBV7-8, with D possibly called TRBD1 or TRBD2 (5 bases each). V was shortened by 3 bases and J by 5 bases, with 12 bases between the two germline ends. The germline gives CDR1 SGHVS, CDR2 FQNEAQ. CDR3 length equals 14 residues. The complete variable domain, with remaining parts taken from reference TRBV7-8 and TRBJ2-3, reads GAGVSQSPRYKVAKRGQDVALRCDPISGHVSLFWYQQALGQGPEFLTYFQNEAQLDKSGLPSDRFFAERPEGSVSTLKIQRTQQEDSAVYLCASSFSGAGDTQYFGPGTRLTVL.

The V and J genes are TRBV5-1 and TRBJ2-7; possibly TRBD1 or TRBD2 for D (5 bases each). CDR3 size: 15 residues. The ends were cut back, 9 bases at V and 2 bases at J, with 21 bases in the middle. Germline CDR1 is SGHRS and CDR2 is YFSETQ. The CDR3 loop is CANQEGCHHPYEQYV. Here the CDR3 DNA reads TGCGCCAACCAAGAGGGGTGTCACCATCCCTACGAGCAGTACGTC.

A few counts support this clone. The chain links TRBV7-6 to TRBJ2-2; 9 bases agree with TRBD2. V was pared by 5 bases and J by 0 bases, with 4 bases of the junction left unmatched. The CDR3 runs 16 residues. Germline V gene lookup returns CDR1 SGHVS and CDR2 FNYEAQ. CDR3 nucleotide sequence: TGTGCCAGCAGCCCCCTAGCGGGGTCGAACACCGGGGAGCTGTTTTTT. Translated, it gives CASSPLAGSNTGELFF.

The chain employs TRBV6-5 and TRBJ2-5; 10 bases are shared with TRBD2. CDR1 and CDR2 (germline): MNHEY, SVGAGI. The CDR3 spans 15 residues. Germline trimming cut 2 bases from V and 4 bases from J; bases unmatched to any gene: 4. Here the CDR3 DNA reads TGTGCCAGCAGTTACAGCGGGGGGGCTGCAGAGACCCAGTACTTC. Amino acid sequence: CASSYSGGAAETQYF.

This chain uses TRBV18 with TRBJ2-2; a possible D gene is TRBD2 (5 bases). CDR1 is KGHSH and CDR2 is LQKENI in the germline V gene. The CDR3 sequence is 15 residues long. Trimming took off 1 base at V and 5 bases at J, with 11 bases between the two ends. CDR3 nucleotide sequence: TGTGCCAGCTCACCACGGGGAAGAGGGACCGGGGAGCTGTTTTTT. Its translation: CASSPRGRGTGELFF.

This chain links TRBV15 with TRBJ2-7; 8 nucleotides match TRBD2. The junction had 12 bases not matched to a gene; V was cut back by 3 bases and J by 2 bases. CDR1 LNHNV and CDR2 YYDKDF come from the germline V gene (reference sequence). This CDR3 comprises 17 residues. CDR3 region: CATSRVLAGSIPYEQYV. Here the CDR3 DNA reads TGTGCCACCAGCAGGGTATTAGCGGGGTCGATTCCCTACGAGCAGTACGTC.

This chain uses TRBV30 with TRBJ2-7; D gene unclear. Between the trimmed V and J ends, which lost 5 bases and 6 bases, there was a span of 17 bases. The CDR3 contains 13 residues. Per the germline V gene, CDR1 is GTSNPN and CDR2 is SVGIG (reference sequence). The CDR3 nucleotides are TGTGCCTGGGGTCCCAAGGAGTCGGGCGAGCAGTACGTC. Its translation: CAWGPKESGEQYV.

The chain carries TRBV24-1 and TRBJ2-5; 7 nucleotides match TRBD1. The V and J ends lost 5 bases and 5 bases, in that order; junction bases with no gene match: 13. The CDR3 is 16 amino acids. Per the germline V gene, CDR1 is KGHDR and CDR2 is SFDVKD. DNA of the CDR3: TGTGCCACCAGTGGGTTAACAGGGGACGGTGGGGAGACCCAGTACTTC. This codes for CATSGLTGDGGETQYF.

The chain recombines TRBV5-1 with TRBJ2-5, with 7 bases matching TRBD2. CDR1 and CDR2 from the germline V gene are SGHRS and YFSETQ. The ends lost 4 bases at V and 5 bases at J; junction bases unmatched: 11. CDR3 length equals 15 residues. CDR3 nucleotides: TGCGCCAGCAGCCCGAACGCGGGGGAGGGCGAGACCCAGTACTTC. Its protein is CASSPNAGEGETQYF.

The chain has TRBV7-2 and TRBJ2-7; the D gene is possibly TRBD1 (6 bases). Germline lookup yields CDR1 SGHTA and CDR2 FQGNSA. V lost 5 bases to trimming and J lost 5 bases, with 16 bases between them. The CDR3 has 14 amino acids. CDR3 protein: CASSPRTDSNEQYV. The CDR3 nucleotides are TGTGCCAGCAGCCCTCGGACAGATAGTAACGAGCAGTACGTC.

In its sample, this clone was seen once. This chain uses TRBV18 with TRBJ2-3; D is possibly TRBD2 (7 bases). From germline, CDR1 is KGHSH and CDR2 LQKENI. V lost 3 bases and J lost 4, with 14 bases in between. The CDR3 consists of 15 residues. As DNA, the CDR3 is TGTGCCAGCTCACCCGTTTTCGGGGGGCCAGATACGCAGTATTTT. Its protein product is CASSPVFGGPDTQYF.

The chain uses TRBV7-2 and TRBJ2-3; tentative D call: TRBD1 (5 bases). Deletions cut 4 bases from V and 9 bases from J, with 14 bases between. The CDR3 totals 13 residues. Per germline, CDR1 SGHTA and CDR2 FQGNSA. CDR3 residues: CASSYQGLGTQYF. The CDR3 region has the DNA TGTGCCAGCAGCTACCAGGGTTTGGGGACGCAGTATTTT.